This T cell receptor beta chain was sequenced in a study of early T cells in non-severe SARS-CoV-2 infection. About the research overall: RNA in bulk from unsorted whole blood was sequenced, and chains were unpaired. General study findings and limits: The VDJdb matching leaned toward anti-spike CD8 responses and overlooked private and CD4 specificities.

Unique molecular identifiers were attached to individual cDNA molecules. MiXCR, run by TCRdb on the 5' RACE reads, gives a single entry per CDR3 protein. Of roughly 99,000 distinct CDR3 sequences listed, 11% are singletons. Trimming cost V 7 bases and J 7 bases, with 24 bases left between them. This CDR3 is built from 16 residues. This clonotype was detected many times. Its antigen is as yet unknown. This clonotype was sampled from an adult who was a healthcare worker with PCR-confirmed SARS-CoV-2 infection or an uninfected control (not recorded which). Sequencing was carried out using whole blood. The chain couples TRBV12-3 or TRBV12-4 to TRBJ2-3, with D unresolved. DNA for the CDR3: TGTGCCAGCACCCCTGGGAACTATGAAAAACCGAATACGCAGTATTTT. It yields the protein CASTPGNYEKPNTQYF.